This T cell receptor beta chain was documented in a study of T cell repertoires in cytomegalovirus infection. Across the study: Public signatures in TCR beta pointed to CMV infection and matching HLA type.

The CDR3 is made up of 15 amino acids. CDR1 and CDR2 from the germline V gene are SNHLY and FYNNEI. V shed 5 bases, J shed 0 bases, and the junction held 7 bases outside the gene matches. Via MiXCR, TCRdb re-called the reads, giving one row per CDR3 protein. Among roughly 720,000 distinct CDR3 sequences, 35% to 45% were seen once, and the ten largest hold about 2.8%. As for this clonotype: Antigen specificity is unknown.

Study observations and caveats: Cumulative frequency (of public TCR beta family members) identified carriers of CMV plus the relevant HLA. Clonotypes of TCR beta that were HLA-C-restricted and CMV-specific dominated the ex vivo response.

The chain links TRBV2 to TRBJ2-7; 7 bases agree with TRBD1. The origin of this receptor is a human donor in good health (CMV status not recorded). Some clones in this sample may be carry-over from other donors' samples. Material for sequencing was PBMCs. The CDR3 DNA sequence: TGTGCCAGCAGTAACCAGGACAGGCCCTCCTACGAGCAGTACTTC. Amino acid sequence: CASSNQDRPSYEQYF.